The 22 T cell receptor beta chains in this list originate from one sample, sequenced in a study of response to subunit inactivated influenza vaccine. TCRdb ran MiXCR on the RT-PCR reads and lists one entry per CDR3 protein. The data show approximately 530,000 distinct CDR3 sequences, around 8% seen once. Sequencing was performed on PBMCs from blood, taken around 25 months after vaccination. These receptors came from a man aged 50 to 75 who received an inactivated influenza vaccine.

This clonotype was seen many times. V usage is TRBV3-1 and J usage is TRBJ1-1, with TRBD1 as a possible D gene (5 bases). The CDR3 runs to 14 residues. V shed 1 base and J shed 1 base, with 7 bases lying between them. Germline CDR1 and CDR2: LGHDT and YNNKEL (reference sequence). CDR3 DNA: TGTGCCAGCAGCCAAGGAGGGACGAACACTGAAGCTTTCTTT. It is translated as CASSQGGTNTEAFF.

The chain couples TRBV4-3 to TRBJ2-7; TRBD2 aligns across 8 bases. The CDR3 contains 17 residues. J lost 7 bases, V lost 0 bases, and 14 bases had no gene match. Germline assignment: CDR1 LGHNA and CDR2 YSLEER. The DNA for the CDR3 is TGCGCCAGCAGCCAAGATTTATCTCCGGGAGGGCCTTTGGAGCAGTACTTC. This gives the protein CASSQDLSPGGPLEQYF.

This clonotype was counted at least ten times. The chain recombines TRBV20-1 with TRBJ2-1; maybe TRBD1 (6 bases). The CDR3 sequence is 16 residues long. The germline gives CDR1 DFQATT, CDR2 SNEGSKA (reference sequence). The V and J ends lost 5 bases and 0 bases respectively, with 17 bases between them. Written as DNA, the CDR3 is TGCAGTGCTCCCCTGGGACACGCAAGCTCCTACAATGAGCAGTTCTTC. It encodes CSAPLGHASSYNEQFF.

Many counts were recorded for this clonotype. V usage is TRBV4-1 and J usage is TRBJ1-4; D gene uncertain. CDR1 is MGHRA, CDR2 YSYEKL, per germline. V was trimmed by 5 bases and J by 0 bases, leaving 10 bases between them. This CDR3 is built from 15 residues. For the CDR3, the DNA is TGCGCCAGCAGCTACCCCGGTGCAACTAATGAAAAACTGTTTTTT. Encoded protein: CASSYPGATNEKLFF.

This clonotype was counted many times. The chain has TRBV12-3 or TRBV12-4 and TRBJ2-7; D call uncertain. Trimming pared 5 bases from V and 5 bases from J, leaving 10 bases between. This CDR3 has 12 residues. CDR3 nucleotides: TGTGCCAGCAGTCGCCGGCTCAACGAGCAGTACTTC. It encodes CASSRRLNEQYF.

This clonotype has at least ten counts. V usage is TRBV10-3 and J usage is TRBJ1-1, with 7 bases aligning to TRBD1. The CDR3 is 15 amino acids. Germline CDR1 is ENHRY and CDR2 is SYGVKD. Losses at the gene ends were 4 bases for V and 5 bases for J; bases not matched to a gene: 10. CDR3 protein: CAISARQGRITEAFF. In nucleotides, the CDR3 is TGTGCCATCAGTGCTAGACAGGGACGTATTACTGAAGCTTTCTTT.

This clonotype appeared a few times. The rearrangement links TRBV19 to TRBJ2-5, with TRBD1 matching 8 bases. Germline CDR1 LNHDA, CDR2 SQIVND (reference sequence). This CDR3 comprises 15 residues. With 8 bases clipped from V and 7 bases from J, the junction kept 15 bases outside the gene matches. CDR3 sequence reads: CASGNTGTGLMTQYF. The DNA for the CDR3 is TGTGCCAGTGGAAACACCGGGACAGGTCTGATGACCCAGTACTTC.

The chain uses TRBV12-3 or TRBV12-4 and TRBJ1-5; 9 nucleotides align to TRBD1. Germline trimming cut 6 bases from V and 9 bases from J; bases unmatched to any gene: 18. The CDR3 is 17 amino acids. The CDR3 coding sequence is TGTGCCAGCAGCCCAGCCGGGGGGACAGGGCAGTGGTGGCCCCAGCATTTT. Amino acids: CASSPAGGTGQWWPQHF.

The CDR3 region is CASSWGDRSEPLHF. DNA for the CDR3: TGCGCCAGCAGCTGGGGGGACAGGTCCGAACCCCTCCACTTT. This chain joins TRBV5-1 and TRBJ1-6; TRBD1 aligns across 8 bases. The junction had 8 bases not matched to a gene; V was cut back by 3 bases and J by 12 bases. The CDR3 loop spans 14 amino acids. Germline assignment: CDR1 SGHRS and CDR2 YFSETQ.

In this sample, this clonotype turned up a few times. The rearrangement links TRBV27 to TRBJ2-5; no clear D. V was trimmed by 1 base and J by 2 bases, leaving 8 bases between them. The length of the CDR3 is 14 residues. CDR1 MNHEY and CDR2 SMNVEV come from the germline V gene (reference sequence). CDR3: CASSLFSGQETQYF. CDR3 nucleotides: TGTGCCAGCAGTTTATTTAGTGGGCAAGAGACCCAGTACTTC.

This clonotype was counted at least ten times. The junction does not match germline at one end; this may be a read error. The chain carries TRBV5-1 and TRBJ1-1; TRBD1 aligns across 7 bases. Germline values: CDR1 SGHRS, CDR2 YFSETQ. The CDR3 is 14 amino acids. The DNA of the CDR3 is TGTGCCAGCAGCCCAGGGACAGCGAACACTGAAGCTTTCTTT. Translation gives CASSPGTANTEAFF.

This clonotype was recorded many times. The genes are TRBV7-8 and TRBJ2-4; TRBD1 is a possible D gene (5 bases). With 6 bases removed from V and 2 bases from J, the gap between germline ends came to 8 bases. This CDR3 spans 13 amino acids. Germline CDR1 SGHVS, CDR2 FQNEAQ. The CDR3 nucleotides are TGTGCCAGCAGTAAGGGGACCAAAAACATTCAGTACTTC. This encodes CASSKGTKNIQYF.

The table lists this clonotype with many counts. The chain is built from TRBV5-1 and TRBJ2-7; the D call may be TRBD1 or TRBD2 (5 bases each). The ends were cut back, 0 bases at V and 5 bases at J, with 21 bases in the middle. The CDR3 consists of 17 residues. CDR1 and CDR2 from the germline V gene are SGHRS and YFSETQ. CDR3 sequence: CASSLGGLRDLGHEQYF. The CDR3 coding sequence is TGCGCCAGCAGCTTGGGAGGGCTTCGGGACCTAGGTCACGAGCAGTACTTC.

The V gene is TRBV5-1, the J gene TRBJ2-7; D perhaps matches TRBD1 (5 bases). There are 12 residues in the CDR3. The germline gives CDR1 SGHRS, CDR2 YFSETQ. V lost 1 base, J lost 6 bases, and 8 bases lay in between. The CDR3 coding sequence is TGCGCCAGCAGCTTGAGGGGATCCGAGCAGTACTTC. This codes for CASSLRGSEQYF.

This chain uses TRBV5-1 with TRBJ2-6, with D uncertain. Germline-derived CDR1 and CDR2 are SGHRS and YFSETQ. V was shortened by 3 bases and J by 1 base, with 8 bases between the two germline ends. The CDR3 is 15 amino acids. This CDR3 reads CASSSQSSGANVLTF. Written as DNA, the CDR3 is TGCGCCAGCAGCTCACAGTCTTCTGGGGCCAACGTCCTGACTTTC.

There are many counts of this clonotype. V is TRBV24-1 and J is TRBJ1-5; 10 bases are a match to TRBD1. CDR3 length equals 16 residues. V dropped 3 bases and J dropped 4; count of bases not matched to a gene: 5. Per the germline V gene, CDR1 is KGHDR and CDR2 is SFDVKD. Here the CDR3 reads CATSDPGQGVNQPQHF. The CDR3 DNA follows: TGTGCCACCAGTGATCCCGGACAGGGGGTTAATCAGCCCCAGCATTTT.

This clonotype has ten or more counts. The chain carries TRBV6-2 or TRBV6-3 and TRBJ1-2; tentative D call: TRBD1 (5 bases). Deletions cut 4 bases from V and 2 bases from J, with 8 bases between. CDR3 length equals 13 residues. Germline V lookup: CDR1 MNHEY, CDR2 SVGEGT. The CDR3 DNA reads as TGTGCCAGCAGTTGGGGGAAGAACTATGGCTACACCTTC. Protein product: CASSWGKNYGYTF.

The chain combines TRBV7-8 with TRBJ2-5, with 8 bases fitting TRBD2. Germline CDR1 and CDR2: SGHVS and FQNEAQ. Trimming at V came to 2 bases and at J to 1 base, leaving 15 bases not matched to a gene. The CDR3 spans 19 residues. The DNA of the CDR3 is TGTGCCAGCAGCTTAATGAGCGTGGGGAGCGGGGGAGCCCAAGAGACCCAGTACTTC. The encoded protein is CASSLMSVGSGGAQETQYF.

This clonotype was seen a few times. The chain employs TRBV6-5 and TRBJ2-5; 13 positions agree with TRBD2. The CDR3 contains 17 residues. The V gene end was trimmed by 0 bases and the J gene end by 5 bases; junction bases not matched to a gene: 6. The germline V gene encodes CDR1 MNHEY and CDR2 SVGAGI. The CDR3 DNA is TGTGCCAGCAGTTACTCGATCCCGACTAGCGGGAGGGAGACCCAGTACTTC. Translated, it gives CASSYSIPTSGRETQYF.

This clonotype has a handful of counts. A much larger clone lies one base from this, so it may be a read error. The chain employs TRBV5-1 and TRBJ2-3; maybe TRBD2 (6 bases). CDR1 and CDR2 (germline): SGHRS, YFSETQ. The CDR3 covers 14 residues. Trimming shortened V by 1 base and J by 3 bases, and 9 bases separated the two germline ends. In nucleotides, the CDR3 is TGCGCCAGCAGCTTGCAACTAGCTACAGATACGCAGTATTTT. This translates into CASSLQLATDTQYF.

V gene TRBV5-1 combines with J gene TRBJ2-1; D remains unclear. V was cut by 4 bases and J by 7 bases, with 18 bases left in between. The germline gives CDR1 SGHRS, CDR2 YFSETQ. The CDR3 is made up of 15 amino acids. CDR3 DNA sequence: TGCGCCAGCAGCGGCGGTTCGACCGTGGGGAATGAGCAGTTCTTC. Its protein is CASSGGSTVGNEQFF.

This clonotype has just a few counts. The chain employs TRBV7-3 and TRBJ2-1, with a weak D call TRBD1 (5 bases). CDR1 is SGHTA, CDR2 FQGTGA, per germline. The CDR3 has 13 residues. The germline V and J ends were trimmed by 5 bases and 5 bases, with 10 bases remaining between them. CDR3 sequence reads: CASSPTVNNEQFF. The CDR3, as DNA: TGTGCCAGCAGCCCGACAGTTAACAATGAGCAGTTCTTC. The full variable domain, completed using reference TRBV7-3 and TRBJ2-1, is GAGVSQTPSNKVTEKGKYVELRCDPISGHTALYWYRQSLGQGPEFLIYFQGTGAADDSGLPNDRFFAVRPEGSVSTLKIQRTERGDSAVYLCASSPTVNNEQFFGPGTRLTVL.